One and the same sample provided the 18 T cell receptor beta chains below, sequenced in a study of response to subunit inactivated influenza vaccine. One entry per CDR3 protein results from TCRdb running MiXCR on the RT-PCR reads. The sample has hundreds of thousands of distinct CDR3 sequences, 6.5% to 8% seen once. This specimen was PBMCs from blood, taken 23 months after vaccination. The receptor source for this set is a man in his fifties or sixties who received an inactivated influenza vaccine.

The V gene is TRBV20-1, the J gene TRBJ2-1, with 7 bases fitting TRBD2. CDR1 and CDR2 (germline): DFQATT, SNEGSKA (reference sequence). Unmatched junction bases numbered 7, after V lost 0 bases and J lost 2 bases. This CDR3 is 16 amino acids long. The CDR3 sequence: CSARDSSGGAYNEQFF. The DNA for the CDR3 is TGCAGTGCTAGAGATTCCTCGGGGGGTGCCTACAATGAGCAGTTCTTC.

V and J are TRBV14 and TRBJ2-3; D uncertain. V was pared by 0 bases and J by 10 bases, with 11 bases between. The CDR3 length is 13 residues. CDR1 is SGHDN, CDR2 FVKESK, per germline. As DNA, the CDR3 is TGTGCCAGCAGCCAAGATGTCGCTTTGCCGCAGTATTTT. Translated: CASSQDVALPQYF.

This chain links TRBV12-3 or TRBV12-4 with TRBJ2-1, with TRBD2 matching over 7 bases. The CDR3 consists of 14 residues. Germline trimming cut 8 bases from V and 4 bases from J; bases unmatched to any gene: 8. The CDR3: CASSRGGGYNEQFF. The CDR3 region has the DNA TGTGCCAGCTCCCGCGGGGGTGGTTACAATGAGCAGTTCTTC.

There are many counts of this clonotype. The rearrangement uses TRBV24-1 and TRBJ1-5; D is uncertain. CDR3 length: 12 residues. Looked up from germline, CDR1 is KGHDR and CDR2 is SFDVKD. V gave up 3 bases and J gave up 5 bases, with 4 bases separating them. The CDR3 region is CATSDGDQPQHF. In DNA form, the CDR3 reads TGTGCCACCAGTGATGGGGATCAGCCCCAGCATTTT.

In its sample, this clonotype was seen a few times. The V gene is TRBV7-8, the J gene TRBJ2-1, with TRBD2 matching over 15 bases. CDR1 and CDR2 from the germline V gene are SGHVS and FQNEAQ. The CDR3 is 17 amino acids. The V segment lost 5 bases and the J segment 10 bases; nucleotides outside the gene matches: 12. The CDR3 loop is CASSEVRGLAGGSEQFF. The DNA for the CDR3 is TGTGCCAGCAGCGAAGTGAGGGGACTAGCGGGAGGATCCGAGCAGTTCTTC.

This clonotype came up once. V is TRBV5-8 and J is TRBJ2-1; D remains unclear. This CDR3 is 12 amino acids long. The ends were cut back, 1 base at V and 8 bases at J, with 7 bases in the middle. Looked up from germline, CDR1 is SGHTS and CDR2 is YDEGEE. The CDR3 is CASSLWMDEQFF. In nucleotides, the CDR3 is TGTGCCAGCAGCTTGTGGATGGATGAGCAGTTCTTC.

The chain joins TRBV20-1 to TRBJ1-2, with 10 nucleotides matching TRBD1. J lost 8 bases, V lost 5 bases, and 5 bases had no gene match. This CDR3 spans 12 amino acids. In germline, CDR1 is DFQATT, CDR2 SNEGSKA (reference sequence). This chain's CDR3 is CSAPDRGSGYTF. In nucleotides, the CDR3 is TGCAGTGCTCCGGACAGGGGGAGCGGCTACACCTTC.

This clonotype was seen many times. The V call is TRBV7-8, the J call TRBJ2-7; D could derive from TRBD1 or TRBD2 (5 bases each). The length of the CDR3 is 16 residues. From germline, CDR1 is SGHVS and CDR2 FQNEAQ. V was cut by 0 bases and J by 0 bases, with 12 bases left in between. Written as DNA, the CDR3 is TGTGCCAGCAGCTTAGCGCAAGCAGGGAGCTCCTACGAGCAGTACTTC. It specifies CASSLAQAGSSYEQYF. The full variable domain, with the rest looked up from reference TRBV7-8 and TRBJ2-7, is GAGVSQSPRYKVAKRGQDVALRCDPISGHVSLFWYQQALGQGPEFLTYFQNEAQLDKSGLPSDRFFAERPEGSVSTLKIQRTQQEDSAVYLCASSLAQAGSSYEQYFGPGTRLTVT.

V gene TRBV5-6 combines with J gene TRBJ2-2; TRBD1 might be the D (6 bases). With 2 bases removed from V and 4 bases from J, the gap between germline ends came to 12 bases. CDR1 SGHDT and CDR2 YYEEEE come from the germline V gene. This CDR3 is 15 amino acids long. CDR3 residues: CASSFGQSPTGELFF. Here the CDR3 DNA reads TGTGCCAGCAGCTTTGGACAGAGCCCCACCGGGGAGCTGTTTTTT.

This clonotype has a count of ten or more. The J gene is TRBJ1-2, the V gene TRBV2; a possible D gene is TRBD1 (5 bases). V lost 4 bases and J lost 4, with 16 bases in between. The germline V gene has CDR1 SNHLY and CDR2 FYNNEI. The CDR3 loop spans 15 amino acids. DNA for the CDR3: TGTGCCAGCAGTGCCGCCCAGGGACGGAGCTATGGCTACACCTTC. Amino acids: CASSAAQGRSYGYTF.

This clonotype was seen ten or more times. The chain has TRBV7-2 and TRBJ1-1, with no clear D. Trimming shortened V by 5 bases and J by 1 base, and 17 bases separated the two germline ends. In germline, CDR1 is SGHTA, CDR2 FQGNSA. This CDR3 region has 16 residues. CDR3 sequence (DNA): TGTGCCAGCAGCGACCCTCAGGTTCCCTCGAACACTGAAGCTTTCTTT. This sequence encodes CASSDPQVPSNTEAFF.

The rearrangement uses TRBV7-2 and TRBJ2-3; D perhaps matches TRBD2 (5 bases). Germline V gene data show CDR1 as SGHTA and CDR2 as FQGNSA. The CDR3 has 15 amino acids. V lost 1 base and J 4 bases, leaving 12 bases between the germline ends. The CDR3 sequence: CASSLGDGKADTQYF. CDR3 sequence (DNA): TGTGCCAGCAGCTTAGGTGACGGGAAGGCAGATACGCAGTATTTT.

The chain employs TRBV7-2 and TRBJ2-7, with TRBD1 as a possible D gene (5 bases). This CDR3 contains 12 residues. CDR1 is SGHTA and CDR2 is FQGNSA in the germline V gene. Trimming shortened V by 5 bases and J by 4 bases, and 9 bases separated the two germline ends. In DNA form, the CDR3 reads TGTGCCAGCAGCCGGACAACTTACGAGCAGTACTTC. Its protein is CASSRTTYEQYF. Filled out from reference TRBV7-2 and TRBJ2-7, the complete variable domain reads GAGVSQSPSNKVTEKGKDVELRCDPISGHTALYWYRQSLGQGLEFLIYFQGNSAPDKSGLPSDRFSAERTGGSVSTLTIQRTQQEDSAVYLCASSRTTYEQYFGPGTRLTVT.

CDR3 coding DNA: TGTGCCAGCAGCTCCATTGGACTAACCAACAATGAGCAGTTCTTC. It encodes CASSSIGLTNNEQFF. The chain couples TRBV6-1 to TRBJ2-1; the D gene is possibly TRBD2 (6 bases). Trimming left V 6 bases short and J 5 bases short, with 17 bases between. Per germline, CDR1 MNHNS and CDR2 SASEGT. CDR3 length: 15 amino acids.

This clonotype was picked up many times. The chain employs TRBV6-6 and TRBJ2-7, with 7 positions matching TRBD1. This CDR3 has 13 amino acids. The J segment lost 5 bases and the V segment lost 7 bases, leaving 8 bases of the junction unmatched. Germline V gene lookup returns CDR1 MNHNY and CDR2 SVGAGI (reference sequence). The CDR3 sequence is CASTPTGFDEQYF. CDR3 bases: TGTGCCAGCACCCCGACAGGGTTCGACGAGCAGTACTTC.

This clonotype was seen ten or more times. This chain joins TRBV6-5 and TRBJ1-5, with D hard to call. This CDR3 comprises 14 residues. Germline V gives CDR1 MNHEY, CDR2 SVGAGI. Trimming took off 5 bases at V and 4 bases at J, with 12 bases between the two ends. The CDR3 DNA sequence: TGTGCCAGCAGTCCCTCGATAAAAAATCAGCCCCAGCATTTT. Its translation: CASSPSIKNQPQHF.

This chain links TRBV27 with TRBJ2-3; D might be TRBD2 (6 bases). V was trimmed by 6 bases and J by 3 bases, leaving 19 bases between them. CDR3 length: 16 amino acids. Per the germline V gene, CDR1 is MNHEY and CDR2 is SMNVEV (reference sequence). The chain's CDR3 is CASRVFGSRETDTQYF. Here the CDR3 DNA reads TGTGCCAGCAGGGTTTTCGGGAGTCGGGAGACAGATACGCAGTATTTT.

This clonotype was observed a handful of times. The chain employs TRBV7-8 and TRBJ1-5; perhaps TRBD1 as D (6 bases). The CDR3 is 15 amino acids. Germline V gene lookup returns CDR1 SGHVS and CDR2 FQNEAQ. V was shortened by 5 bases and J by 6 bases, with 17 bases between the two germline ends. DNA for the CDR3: TGTGCCAGCAGCCCTCTCAGGGGAGGGTTTCAGCCCCAGCATTTT. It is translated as CASSPLRGGFQPQHF.